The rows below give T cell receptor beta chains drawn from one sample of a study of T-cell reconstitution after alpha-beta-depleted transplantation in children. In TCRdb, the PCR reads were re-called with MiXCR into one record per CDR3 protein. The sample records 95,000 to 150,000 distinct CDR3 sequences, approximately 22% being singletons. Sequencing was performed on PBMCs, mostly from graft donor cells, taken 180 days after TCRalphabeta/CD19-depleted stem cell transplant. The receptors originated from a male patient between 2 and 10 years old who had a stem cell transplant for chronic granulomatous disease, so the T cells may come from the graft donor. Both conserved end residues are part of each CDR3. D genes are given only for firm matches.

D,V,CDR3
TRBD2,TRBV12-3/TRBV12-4,CASSFGLAGPNTGELFF
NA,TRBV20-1,CSAKGIASSGANVLTF
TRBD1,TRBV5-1,CASSSGQGSFKNIQYF
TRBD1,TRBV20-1,CSALDRGVAGELFF
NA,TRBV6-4,CASSPTGTPVGTDTQYF
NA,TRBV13,CASSSRDLGYQETQYF
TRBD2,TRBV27,CASSSGLANYNEQFF
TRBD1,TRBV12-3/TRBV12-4,CASSIDRGGFGNEQFF
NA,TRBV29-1,CSVEFPNTEAFF
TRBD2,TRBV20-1,CSARTSGADTQYF
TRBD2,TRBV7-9,CASSLDLSGSRTDTQYF
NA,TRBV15,CATSSRQNNEQFF
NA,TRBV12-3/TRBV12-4,CASSSYLNEQFF
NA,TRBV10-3,CAISNLNGGQETQYF
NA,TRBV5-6,CASSLVGQYNEQFF
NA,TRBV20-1,CSAAQTPRAERPNSNQPQHF
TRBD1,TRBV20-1,CSAIRQGVRETQYF
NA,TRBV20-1,CSASVDINYEQYF
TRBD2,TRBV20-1,CSARDQRGAPDTQYF
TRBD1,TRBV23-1,CASSQSETGRQETQYF
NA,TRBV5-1,CASSLVGTDMEQYF
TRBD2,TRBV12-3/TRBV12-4,CASSFPTSGRREQFF
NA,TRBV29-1,CSVRPVQETQYF
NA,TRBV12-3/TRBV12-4,CASKAGTASYNEQFF
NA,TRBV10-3,CAISGSLEAQETQYF
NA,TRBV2,CASLRRELETQYF
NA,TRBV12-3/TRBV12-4,CASSGRDTSPSYEQYF
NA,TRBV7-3,CASSFSREETQYF
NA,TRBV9,CASSVRMGEQFF
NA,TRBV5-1,CASSLGEGTDTQYF
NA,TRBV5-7,CASSLGSASGANVLTF
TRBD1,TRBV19,CASINTGGQPQHF
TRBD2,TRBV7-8,CASSLALAGVNIQYF
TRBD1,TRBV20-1,CSAFRDRNYGYTF
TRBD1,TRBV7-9,CARFWQGAYEQYF
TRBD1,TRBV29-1,CSVYGQGKTDTQYF
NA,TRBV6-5,CASSYSFGSHDTQYF
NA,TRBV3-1,CASSQVLGLGASTDTQYF
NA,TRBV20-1,CSARPGQNNSPLHF
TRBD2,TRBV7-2,CASSREANTGELFF
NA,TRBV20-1,CSARDLRSHLTAKNIQYF
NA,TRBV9,CASPRNTGNQPQHF
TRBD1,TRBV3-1,CATSQGPRQGVNYGYTF
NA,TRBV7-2,CASSFPPSKDTEAFF
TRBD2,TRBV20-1,CSARLAASTDTQYF
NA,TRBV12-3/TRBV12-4,CASSSQIYEQYF